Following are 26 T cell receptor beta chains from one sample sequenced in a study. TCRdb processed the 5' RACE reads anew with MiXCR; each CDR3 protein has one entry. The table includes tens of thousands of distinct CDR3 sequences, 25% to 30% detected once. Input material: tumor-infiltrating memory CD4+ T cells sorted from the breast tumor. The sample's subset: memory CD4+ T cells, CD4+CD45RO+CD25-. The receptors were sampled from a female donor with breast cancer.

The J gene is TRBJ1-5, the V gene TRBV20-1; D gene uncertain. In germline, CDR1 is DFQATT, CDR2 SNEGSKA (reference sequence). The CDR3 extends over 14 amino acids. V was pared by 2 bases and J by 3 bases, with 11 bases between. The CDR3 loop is CSARSQVANQPQHF. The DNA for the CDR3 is TGCAGTGCTAGAAGTCAGGTAGCCAATCAGCCCCAGCATTTT.

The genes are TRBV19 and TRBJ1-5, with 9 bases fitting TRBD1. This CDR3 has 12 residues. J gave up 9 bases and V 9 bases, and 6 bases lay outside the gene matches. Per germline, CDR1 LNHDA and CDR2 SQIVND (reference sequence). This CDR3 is CASNRGQAPQHF. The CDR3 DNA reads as TGTGCCAGCAACAGGGGGCAGGCGCCCCAGCATTTT. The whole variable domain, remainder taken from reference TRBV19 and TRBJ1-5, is DGGITQSPKYLFRKEGQNVTLSCEQNLNHDAMYWYRQDPGQGLRLIYYSQIVNDFQKGDIAEGYSVSREKKESFPLTVTSAQKNPTAFYLCASNRGQAPQHFGDGTRLSIL.

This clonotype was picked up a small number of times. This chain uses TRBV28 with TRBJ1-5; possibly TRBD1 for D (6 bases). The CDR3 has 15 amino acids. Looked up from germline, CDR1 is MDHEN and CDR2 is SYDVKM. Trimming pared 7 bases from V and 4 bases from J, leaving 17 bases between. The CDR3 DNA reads TGTGCCAGCACCCTATTAGGACAGTCTAATCAGCCCCAGCATTTT. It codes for CASTLLGQSNQPQHF.

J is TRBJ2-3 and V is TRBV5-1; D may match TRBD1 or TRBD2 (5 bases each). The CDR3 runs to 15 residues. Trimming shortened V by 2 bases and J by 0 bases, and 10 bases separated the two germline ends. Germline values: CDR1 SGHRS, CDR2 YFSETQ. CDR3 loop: CASSFRGGSTDTQYF. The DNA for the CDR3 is TGCGCCAGCAGCTTCCGGGGCGGTAGCACAGATACGCAGTATTTT.

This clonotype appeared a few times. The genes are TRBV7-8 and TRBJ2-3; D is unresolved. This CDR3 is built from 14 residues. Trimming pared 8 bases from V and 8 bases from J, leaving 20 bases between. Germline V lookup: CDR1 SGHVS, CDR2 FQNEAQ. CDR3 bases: TGTGCCAGCCAACCGGGCGTGGGGTGGGTTACGCAGTATTTT. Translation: CASQPGVGWVTQYF.

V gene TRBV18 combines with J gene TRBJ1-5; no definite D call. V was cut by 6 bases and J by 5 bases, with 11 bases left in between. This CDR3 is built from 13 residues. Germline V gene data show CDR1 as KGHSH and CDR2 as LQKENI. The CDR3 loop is CASSQAIDQPQHF. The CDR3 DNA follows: TGTGCCAGCTCGCAGGCAATCGATCAGCCCCAGCATTTT.

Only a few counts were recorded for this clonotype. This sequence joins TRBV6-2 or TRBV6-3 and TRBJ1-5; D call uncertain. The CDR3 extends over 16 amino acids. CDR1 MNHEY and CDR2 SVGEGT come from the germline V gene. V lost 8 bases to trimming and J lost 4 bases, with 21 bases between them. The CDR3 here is CASGERSFLSNQPQHF. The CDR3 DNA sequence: TGTGCCAGCGGGGAACGATCATTTTTGAGTAATCAGCCCCAGCATTTT.

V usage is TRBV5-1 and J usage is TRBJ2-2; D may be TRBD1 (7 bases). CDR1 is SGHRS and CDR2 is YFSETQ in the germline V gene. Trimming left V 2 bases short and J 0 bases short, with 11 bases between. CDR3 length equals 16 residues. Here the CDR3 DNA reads TGCGCCAGCAGCTTCCAGGGGGGCTCGAACACCGGGGAGCTGTTTTTT. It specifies CASSFQGGSNTGELFF.

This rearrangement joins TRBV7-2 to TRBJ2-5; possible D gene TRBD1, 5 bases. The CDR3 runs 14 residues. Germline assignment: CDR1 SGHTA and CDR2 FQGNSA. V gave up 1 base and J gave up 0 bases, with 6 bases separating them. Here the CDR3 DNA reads TGTGCCAGCAGCTTAGACAGGTACCAAGAGACCCAGTACTTC. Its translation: CASSLDRYQETQYF. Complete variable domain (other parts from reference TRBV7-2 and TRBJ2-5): GAGVSQSPSNKVTEKGKDVELRCDPISGHTALYWYRQSLGQGLEFLIYFQGNSAPDKSGLPSDRFSAERTGGSVSTLTIQRTQQEDSAVYLCASSLDRYQETQYFGPGTRLLVL.

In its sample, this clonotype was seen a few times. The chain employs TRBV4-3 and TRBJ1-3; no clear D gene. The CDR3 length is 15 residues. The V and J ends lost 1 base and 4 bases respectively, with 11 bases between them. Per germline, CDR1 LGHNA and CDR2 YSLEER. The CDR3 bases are TGCGCCAGCAGCCAAGTACGCGGAGGGGGAAACACCATATATTTT. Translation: CASSQVRGGGNTIYF.

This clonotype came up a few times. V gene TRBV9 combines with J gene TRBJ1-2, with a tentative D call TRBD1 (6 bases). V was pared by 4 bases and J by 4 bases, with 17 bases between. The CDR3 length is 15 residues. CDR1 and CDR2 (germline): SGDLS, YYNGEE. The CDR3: CASSQGGIRGYGYTF. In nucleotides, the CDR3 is TGTGCCAGCAGCCAAGGGGGGATTAGGGGCTATGGCTACACCTTC. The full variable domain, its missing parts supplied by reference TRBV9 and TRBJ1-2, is DSGVTQTPKHLITATGQRVTLRCSPRSGDLSVYWYQQSLDQGLQFLIQYYNGEERAKGNILERFSAQQFPDLHSELNLSSLELGDSALYFCASSQGGIRGYGYTFGSGTRLTVV.

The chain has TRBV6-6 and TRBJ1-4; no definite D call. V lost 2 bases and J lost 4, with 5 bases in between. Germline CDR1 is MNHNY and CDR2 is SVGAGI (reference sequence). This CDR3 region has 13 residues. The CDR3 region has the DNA TGTGCCAGCAGTTACATGGGTAATGAAAAACTGTTTTTT. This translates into CASSYMGNEKLFF.

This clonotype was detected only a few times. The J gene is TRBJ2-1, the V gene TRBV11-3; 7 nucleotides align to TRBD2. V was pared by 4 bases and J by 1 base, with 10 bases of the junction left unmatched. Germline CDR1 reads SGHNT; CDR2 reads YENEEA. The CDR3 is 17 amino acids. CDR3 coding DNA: TGTGCCAGCAGCTACGACCCGGGGGGATCTTCCTACAATGAGCAGTTCTTC. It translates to CASSYDPGGSSYNEQFF.

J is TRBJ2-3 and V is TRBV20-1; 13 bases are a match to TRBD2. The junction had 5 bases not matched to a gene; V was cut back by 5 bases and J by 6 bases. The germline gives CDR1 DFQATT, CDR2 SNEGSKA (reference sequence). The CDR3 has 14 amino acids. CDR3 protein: CSAGLAGVSDTQYF. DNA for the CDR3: TGCAGTGCTGGACTAGCGGGAGTATCGGATACGCAGTATTTT.

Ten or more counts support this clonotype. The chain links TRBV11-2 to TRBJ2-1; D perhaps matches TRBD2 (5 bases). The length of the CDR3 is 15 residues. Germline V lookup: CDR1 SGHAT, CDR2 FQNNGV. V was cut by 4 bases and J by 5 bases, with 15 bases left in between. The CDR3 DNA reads TGTGCCAGCAGCTCCCCCCGGGGTAGTGACAATGAGCAGTTCTTC. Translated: CASSSPRGSDNEQFF.

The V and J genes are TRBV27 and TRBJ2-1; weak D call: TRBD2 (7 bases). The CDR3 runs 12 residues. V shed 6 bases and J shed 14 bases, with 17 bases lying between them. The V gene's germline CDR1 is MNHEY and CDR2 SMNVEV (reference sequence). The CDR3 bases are TGTGCCAGCAGCACGGTGGGAGGGGGGAAGTTCTTC. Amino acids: CASSTVGGGKFF.

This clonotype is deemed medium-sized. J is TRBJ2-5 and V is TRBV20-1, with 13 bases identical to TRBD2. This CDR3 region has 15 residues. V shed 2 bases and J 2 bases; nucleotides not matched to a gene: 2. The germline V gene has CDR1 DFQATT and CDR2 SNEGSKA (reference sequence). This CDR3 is CSARQGLAGQETQYF. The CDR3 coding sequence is TGCAGTGCTAGACAGGGACTAGCGGGGCAAGAGACCCAGTACTTC.

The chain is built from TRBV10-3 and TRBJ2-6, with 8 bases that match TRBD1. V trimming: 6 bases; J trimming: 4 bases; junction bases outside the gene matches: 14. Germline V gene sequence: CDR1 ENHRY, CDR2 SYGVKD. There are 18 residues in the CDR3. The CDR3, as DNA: TGTGCCATCAGAACAGGACAGGGACTGAACAGCGGGGCCAACGTCCTGACTTTC. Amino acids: CAIRTGQGLNSGANVLTF.

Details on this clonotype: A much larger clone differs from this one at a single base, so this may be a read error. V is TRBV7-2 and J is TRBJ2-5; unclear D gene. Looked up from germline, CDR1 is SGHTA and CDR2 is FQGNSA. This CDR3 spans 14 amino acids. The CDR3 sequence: CASSLGPVSETKYF. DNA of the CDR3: TGTGCCAGCAGCTTAGGCCCGGTTAGTGAGACCAAGTACTTC.

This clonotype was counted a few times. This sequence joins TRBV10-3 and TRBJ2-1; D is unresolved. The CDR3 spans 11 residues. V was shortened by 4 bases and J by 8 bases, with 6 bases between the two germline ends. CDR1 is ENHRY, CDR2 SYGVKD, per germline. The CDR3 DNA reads TGTGCCATCAGTGGACGCGATGAGCAGTTCTTC. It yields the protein CAISGRDEQFF.

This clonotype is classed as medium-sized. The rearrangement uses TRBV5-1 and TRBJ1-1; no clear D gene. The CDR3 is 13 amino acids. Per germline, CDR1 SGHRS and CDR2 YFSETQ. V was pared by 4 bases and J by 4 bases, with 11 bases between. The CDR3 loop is CASSPRIGTEAFF. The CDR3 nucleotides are TGCGCCAGCAGCCCGCGGATCGGCACTGAAGCTTTCTTT.

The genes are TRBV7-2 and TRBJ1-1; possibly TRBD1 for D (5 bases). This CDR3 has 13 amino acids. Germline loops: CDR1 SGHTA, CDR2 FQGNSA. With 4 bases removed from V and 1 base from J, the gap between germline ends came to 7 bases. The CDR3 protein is CASSSRENTEAFF. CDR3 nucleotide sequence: TGTGCCAGCAGCTCCAGGGAGAACACTGAAGCTTTCTTT.

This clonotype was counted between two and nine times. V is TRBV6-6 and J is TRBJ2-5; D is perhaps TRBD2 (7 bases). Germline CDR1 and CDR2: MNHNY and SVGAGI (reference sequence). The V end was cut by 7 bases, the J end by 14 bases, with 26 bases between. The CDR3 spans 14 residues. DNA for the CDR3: TGTGCCAGCACCAGAGGGGGGGCCTCCCGAAACCCTTACTTC. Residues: CASTRGGASRNPYF.

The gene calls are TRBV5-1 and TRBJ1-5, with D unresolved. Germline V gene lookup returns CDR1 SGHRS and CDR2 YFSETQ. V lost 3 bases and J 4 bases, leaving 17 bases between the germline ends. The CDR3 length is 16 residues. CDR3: CASSWGGDGENQPQHF. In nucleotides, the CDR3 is TGCGCCAGCAGCTGGGGAGGTGACGGGGAGAATCAGCCCCAGCATTTT.

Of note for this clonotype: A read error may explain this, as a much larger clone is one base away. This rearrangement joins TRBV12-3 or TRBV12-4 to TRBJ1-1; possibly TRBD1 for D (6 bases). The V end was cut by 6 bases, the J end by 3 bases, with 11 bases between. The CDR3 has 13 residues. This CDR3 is CASSLAGDTEAFF. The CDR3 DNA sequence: TGTGCCAGCAGCCTTGCAGGGGACACTGAAGCTTTCTTT.

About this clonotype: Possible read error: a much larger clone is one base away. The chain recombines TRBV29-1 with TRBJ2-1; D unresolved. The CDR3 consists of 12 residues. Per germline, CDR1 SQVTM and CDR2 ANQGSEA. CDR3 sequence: CSVGRQNNERFF. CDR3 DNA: TGCAGCGTTGGACGGCAGAACAATGAGCGGTTCTTC.